A selection of T cell receptor beta chains follows, all from one sample in a study of technical replicates of blood from several donors. Clones were read by immunoSEQ multiplex PCR, and TCRdb kept only the in-frame ones, dropping some. The table shows about 80,000 clones, with 95% to 98% occurring only once. Sequencing was carried out using T cells isolated from PBMCs. These receptors originate from a human donor in good health. Both conserved end residues are part of each CDR3. A D gene is named only where the DNA matches it firmly. A row's size may be missing; if present it is once, few, many or a size class.

TRBJ2-7	TRBV28	TRBD1	NA	CASSFLMVDRGREQYF	TGTGCCAGCAGTTTTCTAATGGTGGACAGGGGGCGCGAGCAGTACTTC
TRBJ2-1	TRBV9	TRBD1	NA	CASSPPYRGYNEQFF	TGTGCCAGCAGCCCCCCGTACAGGGGATACAATGAGCAGTTCTTC
TRBJ2-1	TRBV10-3	NA	NA	CATGLAGERNEQFF	TGTGCCACCGGCTTGGCAGGGGAGCGGAATGAGCAGTTCTTC
TRBJ2-1	TRBV19	TRBD2	NA	CASSLRTSGYNEQFF	TGTGCCAGTAGTCTTAGGACTAGCGGCTACAATGAGCAGTTCTTC
TRBJ2-5	TRBV4-1	NA	NA	CASSPETIESPETQYF	TGCGCCAGCAGCCCAGAAACGATCGAGTCTCCAGAGACCCAGTACTTC
TRBJ2-7	TRBV7-8	NA	NA	CASSLYRETYEQYF	TGTGCCAGCAGCTTATACCGGGAGACCTACGAGCAGTACTTC
TRBJ2-3	TRBV5-1	TRBD2	few	CASRNSGSNTDTQYF	TGCGCCAGCAGGAATAGCGGGTCGAACACAGATACGCAGTATTTT
TRBJ2-2	TRBV19	NA	NA	CASSISRNTGELFF	TGTGCCAGTAGTATATCCAGGAACACCGGGGAGCTGTTTTTT
TRBJ2-3	TRBV7-2	TRBD2	NA	CASSLRPSGVHGDTQYF	TGTGCCAGCAGCTTAAGGCCCAGCGGGGTGCATGGGGATACGCAGTATTTT
TRBJ1-1	TRBV4-1	NA	NA	CASSPLGEARTEAFF	TGCGCCAGCAGCCCCTTGGGAGAGGCCAGGACTGAAGCTTTCTTT
TRBJ1-2	TRBV4-2	NA	NA	CASSQPGYLHYGYTF	TGTGCCAGCAGCCAACCGGGATACTTGCACTATGGCTACACCTTC
TRBJ1-3	TRBV4-1	NA	NA	CASSQSAGQPFSGNTIYF	TGCGCCAGCAGCCAGTCGGCCGGACAGCCCTTCTCTGGAAACACCATATATTTT
TRBJ1-5	TRBV28	NA	NA	CASSFFYNSQPQHF	TGTGCCAGCAGTTTTTTCTATAACAGTCAGCCCCAGCATTTT
TRBJ2-1	TRBV2	TRBD2	once	CAIPSGDYNEQFF	TGTGCCATCCCTAGCGGGGACTACAATGAGCAGTTCTTC
TRBJ2-5	TRBV25-1	NA	NA	CASSECLGVETQYF	TGTGCCAGCAGTGAATGCCTGGGCGTGGAGACCCAGTACTTC
TRBJ1-1	TRBV28	TRBD1	once	CASRDDRARSTEAFF	TGTGCCAGCAGGGATGACAGGGCTCGAAGCACTGAAGCTTTCTTT
TRBJ1-1	TRBV11-2	NA	NA	CASSDSGLMNTEAFF	TGTGCCAGCAGCGATTCAGGGCTAATGAACACTGAAGCTTTCTTT
TRBJ2-2	TRBV4-1	NA	NA	CASTYGGELFF	TGCGCCAGCACGTACGGGGGGGAGCTGTTTTTT
TRBJ2-7	TRBV7-8	NA	NA	CASSLGGGGRTSYEQYF	TGTGCCAGCAGCTTAGGAGGGGGAGGGAGAACTTCCTACGAGCAGTACTTC
TRBJ2-1	TRBV4-2	TRBD2	NA	CAAGDNEQFF	TGTGCCGCGGGGGACAATGAGCAGTTCTTC
TRBJ2-3	TRBV6-5	NA	NA	CASSYLGEDTQYF	TGTGCCAGCAGTTACCTTGGAGAGGATACGCAGTATTTT
TRBJ1-1	TRBV6-6	NA	NA	CASMAGALSPIFF	TGTGCCAGCATGGCGGGGGCATTATCACCAATTTTCTTT
TRBJ1-2	TRBV5-1	NA	NA	CASSLTGANYGYTF	TGCGCCAGCAGCTTGACAGGAGCTAACTATGGCTACACCTTC
TRBJ2-3	TRBV7-3	TRBD1	NA	CASSWTGEIDTQYF	TGTGCCAGCAGCTGGACAGGGGAGATAGATACGCAGTATTTT
TRBJ2-1	TRBV7-9	TRBD1	once	CASSLERGGTGMFF	TGTGCCAGCAGCTTAGAGAGAGGCGGGACAGGAATGTTCTTC
TRBJ2-1	TRBV19	NA	NA	CASSIGAGNDEQFF	TGTGCCAGTAGTATAGGGGCGGGAAACGATGAGCAGTTCTTC
TRBJ1-1	TRBV6-6	NA	once	CASLTGVTEAFF	TGTGCCAGTTTGACTGGAGTAACTGAAGCTTTCTTT
TRBJ2-7	TRBV5-3	TRBD2	NA	CARSPGLAGSYEQYF	TGTGCCAGAAGCCCGGGACTAGCGGGCTCCTACGAGCAGTACTTC
TRBJ1-1	TRBV9	NA	NA	CASSETGGGTEAFF	TGTGCCAGCAGCGAGACGGGAGGAGGGACTGAAGCTTTCTTT
TRBJ1-1	TRBV30	TRBD1	NA	CAWRTGGSSEAFF	TGTGCCTGGAGGACAGGGGGGTCGTCTGAAGCTTTCTTT
TRBJ1-1	TRBV30	NA	NA	CACPQVEAFF	TGTGCCTGTCCCCAGGTGGAAGCTTTCTTT
TRBJ2-1	TRBV9	TRBD2	NA	CASSVSGIYNEQFF	TGTGCCAGCAGCGTTAGCGGGATTTACAATGAGCAGTTCTTC
TRBJ1-2	TRBV2	NA	NA	CASSVGGYGYTF	TGTGCCAGCAGTGTAGGAGGCTATGGCTACACCTTC
TRBJ2-1	TRBV27	NA	once	CASSEQGSSYNEQFF	TGTGCCAGCAGTGAGCAGGGCAGCTCCTACAATGAGCAGTTCTTC
TRBJ2-7	TRBV19	NA	NA	CASSDLGEGDYYEQYF	TGTGCCAGTAGTGACCTAGGGGAAGGGGATTACTACGAGCAGTACTTC
TRBJ2-3	TRBV28	TRBD2	NA	CASSLAPTSGSTDTQYF	TGTGCCAGCAGTTTGGCCCCCACTAGCGGGAGTACAGATACGCAGTATTTT